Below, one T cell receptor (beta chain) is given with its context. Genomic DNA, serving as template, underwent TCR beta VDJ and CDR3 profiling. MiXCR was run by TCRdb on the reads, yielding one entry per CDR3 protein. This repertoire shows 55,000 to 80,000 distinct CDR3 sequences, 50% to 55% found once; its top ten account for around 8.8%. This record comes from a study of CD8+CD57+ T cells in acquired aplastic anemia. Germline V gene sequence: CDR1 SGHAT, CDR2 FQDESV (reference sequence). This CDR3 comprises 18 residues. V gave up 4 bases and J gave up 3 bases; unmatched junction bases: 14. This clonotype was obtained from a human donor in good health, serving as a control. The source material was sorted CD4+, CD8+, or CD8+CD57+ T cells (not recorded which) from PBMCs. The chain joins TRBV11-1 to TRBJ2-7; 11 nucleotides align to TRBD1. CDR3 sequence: CASSYDGTTGTGGYEQYF. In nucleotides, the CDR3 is TGTGCCAGCAGCTACGACGGAACCACCGGGACAGGGGGCTACGAGCAGTACTTC.